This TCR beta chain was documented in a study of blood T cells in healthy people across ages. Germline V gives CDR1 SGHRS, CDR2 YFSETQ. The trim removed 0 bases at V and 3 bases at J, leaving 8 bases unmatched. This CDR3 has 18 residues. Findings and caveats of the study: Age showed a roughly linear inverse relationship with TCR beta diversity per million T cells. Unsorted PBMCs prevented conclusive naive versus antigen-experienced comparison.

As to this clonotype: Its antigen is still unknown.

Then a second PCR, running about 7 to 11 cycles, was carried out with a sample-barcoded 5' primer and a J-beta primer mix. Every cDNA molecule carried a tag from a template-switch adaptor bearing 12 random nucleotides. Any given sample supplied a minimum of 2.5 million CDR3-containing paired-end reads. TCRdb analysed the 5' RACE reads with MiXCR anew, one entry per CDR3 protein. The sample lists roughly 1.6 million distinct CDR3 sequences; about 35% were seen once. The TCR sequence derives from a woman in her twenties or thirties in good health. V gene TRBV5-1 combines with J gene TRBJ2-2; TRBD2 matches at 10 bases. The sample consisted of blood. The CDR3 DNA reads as TGCGCCAGCAGCTTGGGGCTAGCGGGAGTAAGGTACACCGGGGAGCTGTTTTTT. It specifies CASSLGLAGVRYTGELFF. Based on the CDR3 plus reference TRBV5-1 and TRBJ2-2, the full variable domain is KAGVTQTPRYLIKTRGQQVTLSCSPISGHRSVSWYQQTPGQGLQFLFEYFSETQRNKGNFPGRFSGRQFSNSRSEMNVSTLELGDSALYLCASSLGLAGVRYTGELFFGEGSRLTVL.